This T cell receptor (beta chain) was retrieved from a study of blood T cell repertoires in COVID-19. Study overall: The United States, Italy and Spain provided the acute and convalescent COVID-19 samples.

This clone was observed a handful of times. Per the original data handling: By means of reference gene primer amplification, nucleated cell counts were estimated. Sequenced by immunoSEQ multiplex PCR; TCRdb stores in-frame clones only, minus some. V, J and clone size were drawn from that table, and D and trimming were deduced from the DNA. The sample yields roughly 180,000 clones, over 75% seen once. Per germline, CDR1 MDHEN and CDR2 SYDVKM. V gave up 4 bases and J gave up 2 bases, with 11 bases separating them. This CDR3 region has 14 residues. V gene TRBV28 combines with J gene TRBJ1-2, with D unclear. What was sequenced was peripheral blood. The sequence derives from a man aged 80 or over with COVID-19, enrolled during active disease. The CDR3 nucleotides read TGTGCCAGCAGTTCCCCGGGATTAAACTATGGCTACACCTTC. Translation: CASSSPGLNYGYTF.